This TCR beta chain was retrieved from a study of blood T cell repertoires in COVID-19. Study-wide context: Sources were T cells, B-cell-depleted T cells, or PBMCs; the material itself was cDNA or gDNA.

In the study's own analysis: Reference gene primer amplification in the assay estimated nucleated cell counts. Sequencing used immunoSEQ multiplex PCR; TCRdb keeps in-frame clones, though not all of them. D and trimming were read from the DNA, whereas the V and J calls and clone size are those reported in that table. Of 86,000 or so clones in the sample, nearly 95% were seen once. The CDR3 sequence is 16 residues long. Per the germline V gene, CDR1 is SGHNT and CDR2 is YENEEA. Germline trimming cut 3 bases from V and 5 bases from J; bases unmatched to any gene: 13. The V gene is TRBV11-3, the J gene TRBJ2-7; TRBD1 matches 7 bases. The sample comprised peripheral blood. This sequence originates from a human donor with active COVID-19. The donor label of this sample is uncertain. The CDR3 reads CASSFYKGATLHEQYF. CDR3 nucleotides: TGTGCCAGCAGCTTCTACAAGGGGGCGACACTCCACGAGCAGTACTTC. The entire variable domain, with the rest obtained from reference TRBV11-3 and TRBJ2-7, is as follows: EAGVVQSPRYKIIEKKQPVAFWCNPISGHNTLYWYLQNLGQGPELLIRYENEEAVDDSQLPKDRFSAERLKGVDSTLKIQPAELGDSAVYLCASSFYKGATLHEQYFGPGTRLTVT.